The next 21 T cell receptor beta chains were all read from a single sample in a study of CD8+ T cells in alopecia areata. Extraction of RNA preceded its reverse transcription into cDNA, which served as the sequencing template. Assay used: immunoSEQ multiplex PCR; TCRdb lists only in-frame clones, some missing. Recorded here are about 270,000 clones, none singletons. After pooling, cutaneous lymph node cells were sorted with CD4, CD8alpha, NKG2D, NKG2ACE and other markers. Sequenced sample: CD4+ T cells sorted from a lymph node. The receptor set was obtained from a C3H/HeJ mouse with alopecia areata. MHC haplotype of the mouse line: H2-k.

A remark on this clone: Mouse germline and gene names are used. Read data end 4 residues before the CDR3 end; the end is taken from the germline J gene. This same CDR3 is encoded by further DNA sequences in the sample. The chain employs TRBV5 and TRBJ2-4; TRBD2 matches 9 bases. The CDR3 covers 14 residues. Germline-derived CDR1 and CDR2 are LGHNA and YNLKQL (reference sequence). The CDR3 bases that were read are TGTGCCAGCAGTCCTCTGGGGGGGGAAAAC. Its protein is CASSPLGGEN. The entire CDR3 is CASSPLGGENTLYF.

In its sample, this clone was seen a few times. Gene names are the mouse ones. The read ends 4 residues before the CDR3 terminus; that terminus is restored from the germline J gene. The sample holds other DNA sequences that translate to the same CDR3. This chain joins TRBV1 and TRBJ2-3; D might be TRBD2 (5 bases). Germline CDR1 is NSQYPW and CDR2 is LRSPGD (reference sequence). This CDR3 has 16 residues. Trimming left V 1 base short and J 0 bases short, with 11 bases between. The sequenced part of the CDR3 DNA is TGCACCTGCAGTGCAGTTCTGGGTTCTAGTGCAGAA. This encodes CTCSAVLGSSAE. The full CDR3 protein reads CTCSAVLGSSAETLYF.

This clone has only a few counts. These gene names are mouse names. The CDR3 goes on 4 residues after the read ends, and that part is filled in from the germline J gene. Within the sample, other DNA sequences also encode this same CDR3. The J gene is TRBJ2-1, the V gene TRBV19, with 9 bases aligning to TRBD2. Germline V gives CDR1 FNHDT, CDR2 SITEND (reference sequence). The V and J ends lost 2 bases and 1 base, in that order; junction bases with no gene match: 1. The CDR3 runs 15 residues. The CDR3: CASSITGGNYAEQFF. The sequenced part of the CDR3 DNA is TGTGCCAGCAGTATTACTGGGGGGAACTATGCT.

With regard to this clone: Each gene name is a mouse one. The read gets to within 4 residues of the CDR3 end, and the germline J gene fills in the rest. This sample also contains other DNA sequences that code for the same CDR3. This chain connects TRBV19 to TRBJ2-2, with 7 bases aligning to TRBD1. Germline loops: CDR1 FNHDT, CDR2 SITEND (reference sequence). V dropped 4 bases and J dropped 0; count of bases not matched to a gene: 3. CDR3 size: 15 residues. CDR3 region: CASSPTGSNTGQLYF. Incomplete CDR3 DNA: TGTGCCAGCAGTCCGACAGGGTCAAACACCGGG.

This clone was counted a few times. All gene names here are mouse names. The sequence runs out 4 residues before the end of the CDR3; the remainder is reconstructed from the germline J gene. Other nucleotide sequences in the sample specify the same CDR3. J is TRBJ2-1 and V is TRBV13-1; 10 bases match TRBD2. Germline lookup yields CDR1 NSHNY and CDR2 SYGAGN. V shed 3 bases, J shed 0 bases, and the junction held 0 bases outside the gene matches. The CDR3 covers 15 residues. CDR3 amino acids: CASSAGGANYAEQFF. The DNA read from the CDR3 is TGTGCCAGCAGTGCTGGGGGGGCTAACTATGCT.

This clone has just a few counts. Given a much more abundant clone one base away, this may be a read error. Gene names and germline match the mouse. Coverage ceases 4 residues before the CDR3 finishes, and the germline J gene fills in the end. The identical CDR3 is also encoded by other nucleotide sequences in the sample. The rearrangement uses TRBV14 and TRBJ2-1, with TRBD1 matching over 8 bases. J gave up 2 bases and V 5 bases, and 0 bases lay outside the gene matches. Germline CDR1 is SGHDT and CDR2 is FRDEAV. The CDR3 covers 13 residues. Partial CDR3 DNA: TGTGCCAGCAGACAGGGGGACTATGCT. Protein: CASRQGDYA. The complete CDR3 reads CASRQGDYAEQFF.

This clone was recorded a few times. The germline and genes are mouse ones. The same CDR3 also results from other DNA sequences found in this sample. CDR3 bases read: TGCACCTGCAGTGCCTCCGGGACTGGGGCATAT. This translates into CTCSASGTGAY. In full, the CDR3 is CTCSASGTGAYEQYF. The V and J genes are TRBV1 and TRBJ2-7; 10 nucleotides align to TRBD2. Read data end 4 residues before the CDR3 end; the end is taken from the germline J gene. The length of the CDR3 is 15 residues. Germline V gives CDR1 NSQYPW, CDR2 LRSPGD (reference sequence).

Concerning this clone: Any gene name here is a mouse gene name. Read coverage stops 4 residues before the CDR3 terminus; the germline J gene supplies the remainder. This chain connects TRBV1 to TRBJ2-5; 8 bases match TRBD2. The CDR3 spans 16 residues. The J segment lost 0 bases and the V segment lost 3 bases, leaving 5 bases of the junction unmatched. The germline CDR1 and CDR2 sequences are NSQYPW and LRSPGD (reference sequence). CDR3 DNA (partial): TGCACCTGCAGTGCGACTGGGGCCCTTAACCAAGAC. It encodes CTCSATGALNQD. The full CDR3 protein is CTCSATGALNQDTQYF.

This clone was observed many times. The gene names given are mouse names. The sequence runs out 4 residues before the end of the CDR3; the remainder is reconstructed from the germline J gene. The sample has other DNA sequences that encode this CDR3 too. The chain recombines TRBV19 with TRBJ2-2; 8 nucleotides agree with TRBD1. The V gene's germline CDR1 is FNHDT and CDR2 SITEND (reference sequence). This CDR3 is built from 14 residues. The trim removed 4 bases at V and 2 bases at J, leaving 1 base unmatched. Incomplete CDR3 DNA: TGTGCCAGCAGTCGGACAGGGAACACCGGG. Amino acid sequence: CASSRTGNTG. The entire CDR3 sequence reads CASSRTGNTGQLYF.

In the case of this clone: Genes and germline are mouse. Coverage ceases 4 residues before the CDR3 finishes, and the germline J gene fills in the end. V gene TRBV19 combines with J gene TRBJ1-1; no clear D gene. The germline V and J ends were trimmed by 3 bases and 0 bases, with 9 bases remaining between them. The CDR3 totals 14 residues. The germline V gene encodes CDR1 FNHDT and CDR2 SITEND (reference sequence). This CDR3 reads CASSTLRQNTEVFF. The CDR3 bases that were read are TGTGCCAGCAGTACCCTTAGACAGAACACA.

This clone has only a few counts. The genes and germline here are from mouse. The read comes to an end 4 residues before the CDR3 does, leaving the germline J gene to fill in the end. The V and J genes are TRBV1 and TRBJ2-1; 11 bases match TRBD1. Germline CDR1 NSQYPW, CDR2 LRSPGD (reference sequence). The CDR3 loop spans 14 amino acids. CDR3: CTCSARDRGAEQFF. Partial CDR3 DNA: TGCACCTGCAGTGCCCGGGACAGGGGGGCT.

This clone was seen a handful of times. This may arise from a read error, as a much more abundant clone is one base away. The listed genes are named as in mouse. The read falls 3 residues short of the CDR3 end, and the missing part is taken from the germline J gene. The rearrangement joins TRBV13-1 to TRBJ1-6; 8 nucleotides line up with TRBD1. TRBJ1-6 is an open reading frame whose function is uncertain. The V and J ends lost 5 bases and 7 bases, in that order; junction bases with no gene match: 2. CDR3 length: 13 amino acids. CDR1 is NSHNY, CDR2 SYGAGN, per germline. The DNA read from the CDR3 is TGTGCCAGCAGAGGACAGGGAAATTCGCCC. Its protein product is CASRGQGNSP. The entire CDR3 is CASRGQGNSPLYF.

This clone was detected a few times. Mouse gene names and germline throughout. The read ends 4 residues early relative to the CDR3; the germline J gene fills the gap. V is TRBV1 and J is TRBJ2-1; 11 bases match TRBD2. The CDR3 contains 15 residues. The germline V gene encodes CDR1 NSQYPW and CDR2 LRSPGD (reference sequence). CDR3 bases read: TGCACCTGCAGTGCAGCGGGACTGGGGGTCGCT. As protein: CTCSAAGLGVA. The full CDR3 protein is CTCSAAGLGVAEQFF.

A remark on this clone: These gene names are mouse names. Read data end 4 residues before the CDR3 end; the end is taken from the germline J gene. V and J are TRBV5 and TRBJ1-2; TRBD1 aligns across 8 bases. This CDR3 has 16 residues. The V gene's germline CDR1 is LGHNA and CDR2 YNLKQL (reference sequence). Trimming took 0 bases from V and 4 from J; bases not matched to a gene: 7. CDR3: CASSQDRWTGISDYTF. Partial CDR3 DNA: TGTGCCAGCAGCCAAGACAGATGGACAGGGATCTCC.

This clone showed up just a few times. All gene names here are mouse names. Read coverage stops 4 residues before the CDR3 terminus; the germline J gene supplies the remainder. The chain carries TRBV1 and TRBJ2-3; TRBD2 matches 14 bases. The germline V gene has CDR1 NSQYPW and CDR2 LRSPGD (reference sequence). There are 16 residues in the CDR3. V lost 7 bases to trimming and J lost 2 bases; unmatched junction nucleotides: 5. CDR3 bases read: TGCACCTGCATAAAGGGACTGGGGGGGCCTGCAGAA. Its protein product is CTCIKGLGGPAE. The entire CDR3 is CTCIKGLGGPAETLYF.

This clone was seen only a few times. Gene names follow the mouse nomenclature. The read falls 4 residues short of the CDR3 end, and the missing part is taken from the germline J gene. The genes are TRBV31 and TRBJ2-2, with 12 bases aligning to TRBD1. The J segment lost 4 bases and the V segment lost 0 bases, leaving 3 bases of the junction unmatched. The CDR3 sequence is 16 residues long. Germline V gene data show CDR1 as GKSSPN and CDR2 as SITVG. CDR3 in amino acids: CAWSLGDRGPTGQLYF. The part of the CDR3 DNA that was read is TGTGCCTGGAGTCTAGGGGACAGGGGGCCCACCGGG.

The sample holds a few counts of this clone. The gene symbols are mouse symbols. Read data end 4 residues before the CDR3 end; the end is taken from the germline J gene. This chain uses TRBV13-1 with TRBJ2-7; no clear D gene. Trimming left V 0 bases short and J 0 bases short, with 7 bases between. Germline CDR1 is NSHNY and CDR2 is SYGAGN. The length of the CDR3 is 14 residues. The CDR3 is CASSDGQHSYEQYF. CDR3 bases read: TGTGCCAGCAGTGATGGACAACACTCCTAT.

About this clone: Gene labels here are mouse ones. The read halts 4 residues ahead of the CDR3 end, with the missing end drawn from the germline J gene. J is TRBJ2-3 and V is TRBV13-1; a possible D gene is TRBD1 (6 bases). CDR1 and CDR2 (germline): NSHNY, SYGAGN. The CDR3 runs 15 residues. V dropped 2 bases and J dropped 1 base, with 11 bases sitting between them. The part of the CDR3 DNA that was read is TGTGCCAGCAGTGAAGGGGGATTTGGTGCAGAA. This codes for CASSEGGFGAE. The CDR3, in full, reads CASSEGGFGAETLYF.

This clone was observed a handful of times. Genes here carry mouse names. The read terminates 4 residues before the CDR3 end, so the remaining end is supplied by the germline J gene. This sequence joins TRBV19 and TRBJ1-2, with 7 bases fitting TRBD1. The V gene end was trimmed by 5 bases and the J gene end by 0 bases; junction bases not matched to a gene: 7. This CDR3 contains 15 residues. The germline CDR1 and CDR2 sequences are FNHDT and SITEND (reference sequence). The covered CDR3 bases are TGTGCCAGCAGGGGGAGGGGGACAGCAAACTCC. It encodes CASRGRGTANS. The full CDR3 protein is CASRGRGTANSDYTF.

Comments on this clone: Genes and germline are mouse. The read ends 4 residues before the CDR3 terminus; that terminus is restored from the germline J gene. The chain employs TRBV19 and TRBJ2-3; TRBD1 matches at 9 bases. The J segment lost 3 bases and the V segment lost 5 bases, leaving 4 bases of the junction unmatched. The CDR3 contains 14 residues. Germline V gene lookup returns CDR1 FNHDT and CDR2 SITEND (reference sequence). The CDR3: CASRQGARAETLYF. The sequenced part of the CDR3 DNA is TGTGCCAGCAGACAGGGGGCGCGGGCAGAA.

Only a few counts were recorded for this clone. Germline and genes here are mouse. The read is 4 residues too short to cover the CDR3 end, so that end is filled in from the germline J gene. The chain is built from TRBV1 and TRBJ2-1, with a possible D match to TRBD1 (6 bases). The V gene lost 6 bases and the J gene lost 3 bases, with 9 bases spanning the gap. Per the germline V gene, CDR1 is NSQYPW and CDR2 is LRSPGD (reference sequence). This CDR3 region has 13 residues. This chain's CDR3 is CTCRDRIYAEQFF. The DNA read from the CDR3 is TGCACCTGCAGGGACAGAATCTATGCT.